The 23 T cell receptor beta chains reported below all come from one sample, sequenced in a study of blood T cell repertoires in COVID-19. TCRdb's table, derived via immunoSEQ multiplex PCR, lists solely in-frame clones and lacks some. This table has around 250,000 clones, over 75% appearing once. The material sequenced was PBMCs or T cells enriched from blood (not recorded which). Receptors originate from a woman aged 45-60 years who had recovered from COVID-19.

This chain joins TRBV6-5 and TRBJ1-3; 7 nucleotides line up with TRBD1. In germline, CDR1 is MNHEY, CDR2 SVGAGI. With 5 bases clipped from V and 2 bases from J, the junction kept 3 bases outside the gene matches. There are 14 residues in the CDR3. The CDR3 sequence: CASSRTGAGNTIYF. In DNA form, the CDR3 reads TGTGCCAGCAGTCGAACAGGGGCTGGAAACACCATATATTTT.

The chain uses TRBV10-3 and TRBJ1-3; D is perhaps TRBD1 (5 bases). The germline CDR1 and CDR2 sequences are ENHRY and SYGVKD. V was clipped by 0 bases and J by 1 base, with 10 bases between them. The CDR3 totals 16 residues. CDR3 protein: CAISESPYRSGNTIYF. Written as DNA, the CDR3 is TGTGCCATCAGTGAGTCCCCCTACAGGTCTGGAAACACCATATATTTT.

The V and J genes are TRBV5-1 and TRBJ2-3; 8 bases line up with TRBD2. The CDR3 extends over 17 amino acids. The junction had 9 bases not matched to a gene; V was cut back by 1 base and J by 2 bases. From germline, CDR1 is SGHRS and CDR2 YFSETQ. In nucleotides, the CDR3 is TGCGCCAGCAGCTTGAAACTAGCGGAACTAAACACAGATACGCAGTATTTT. Protein: CASSLKLAELNTDTQYF.

This clone came up once. The chain is built from TRBV2 and TRBJ1-2, with D hard to call. Germline CDR1 reads SNHLY; CDR2 reads FYNNEI. This CDR3 is built from 13 residues. V was clipped by 4 bases and J by 0 bases, with 6 bases between them. The CDR3 is CASSGQSNYGYTF. The CDR3 DNA reads as TGTGCCAGCAGTGGTCAGTCTAACTATGGCTACACCTTC.

The rearrangement links TRBV3-1 (or the pseudogene TRBV3-2) to TRBJ2-1, with 12 bases lining up with TRBD2. After removal of 0 bases from V and 2 bases from J, the junction contained 8 bases not matched to a gene. CDR1 is LGHDT and CDR2 is YNNKEL in the germline V gene (reference sequence). The CDR3 runs 19 residues. CDR3 sequence reads: CASSQEAWTSGAAYNEQFF. CDR3 nucleotides: TGTGCCAGCAGCCAAGAAGCCTGGACTAGCGGGGCGGCCTACAATGAGCAGTTCTTC.

This clone occurred once. The CDR3 DNA reads as TGTGCCAGCGGAGGACAGGGGAGAGACGAGCAGTACTTC. This gives the protein CASGGQGRDEQYF. V and J are TRBV2 and TRBJ2-7; TRBD1 matches 9 bases. The CDR3 is 13 residues long. J was trimmed by 5 bases and V by 8 bases; bases with no gene match: 7. Germline CDR1 is SNHLY and CDR2 is FYNNEI. Combining the CDR3 with reference TRBV2 and TRBJ2-7 gives the whole variable domain EPEVTQTPSHQVTQMGQEVILRCVPISNHLYFYWYRQILGQKVEFLVSFYNNEISEKSEIFDDQFSVERPDGSNFTLKIRSTKLEDSAMYFCASGGQGRDEQYFGPGTRLTVT.

The chain recombines TRBV23-1 with TRBJ1-5, with D hard to call. TRBV23-1 is placed among ORFs of uncertain function. Trimming pared 6 bases from V and 5 bases from J, leaving 23 bases between. The CDR3 spans 17 residues. For the CDR3, the DNA is TGCGCCAGCAGCCCACCCCCTCGACCGAGGGTTGATCAGCCCCAGCATTTT. It translates to CASSPPPRPRVDQPQHF.

CDR3 DNA sequence: TGCGCCAGCAGCTTGGACGATTTTCGGACCGGGGAGCTGTTTTTT. Translated: CASSLDDFRTGELFF. The chain employs TRBV5-1 and TRBJ2-2, with D hard to call. Germline assignment: CDR1 SGHRS and CDR2 YFSETQ. There are 15 residues in the CDR3. Trimming left V 0 bases short and J 5 bases short, with 11 bases between.

The rearrangement links TRBV29-1 to TRBJ2-1; 8 bases line up with TRBD2. The CDR3 covers 14 residues. From germline, CDR1 is SQVTM and CDR2 ANQGSEA. J was trimmed by 4 bases and V by 1 base; bases with no gene match: 3. CDR3 coding DNA: TGCAGCGTTGAAGGAGCGGGAGTTTACAATGAGCAGTTCTTC. Its translation is CSVEGAGVYNEQFF.

The genes are TRBV4-1 and TRBJ1-1; a weak D match, TRBD1 (6 bases). V was shortened by 1 base and J by 4 bases, with 13 bases between the two germline ends. Germline V gene lookup returns CDR1 MGHRA and CDR2 YSYEKL. CDR3 length: 15 amino acids. CDR3 sequence (DNA): TGCGCCAGCAGCCAAGGAGGGGGGGCGAGCACTGAAGCTTTCTTT. It codes for CASSQGGGASTEAFF.

The CDR3 nucleotides read TGTGCCAGCAGTTTCCAGCGGGAGCAGTACTTC. This sequence encodes CASSFQREQYF. This rearrangement joins TRBV28 to TRBJ2-7, with a tentative D call TRBD2 (5 bases). The CDR3 has 11 residues. The germline V gene encodes CDR1 MDHEN and CDR2 SYDVKM. Trimming left V 3 bases short and J 7 bases short, with 7 bases between.

The genes are TRBV7-6 and TRBJ1-2; D is undetermined. Germline assignment: CDR1 SGHVS and CDR2 FNYEAQ. The CDR3 spans 15 residues. The V end was cut by 4 bases, the J end by 6 bases, with 18 bases between. The CDR3 sequence: CASSSRPGVLDGYTF. The CDR3 DNA reads TGTGCCAGCAGCTCTCGACCCGGGGTATTGGATGGCTACACCTTC.

The V gene is TRBV28, the J gene TRBJ2-3; D gene unclear. The CDR3 has 16 amino acids. The ends were cut back, 5 bases at V and 5 bases at J, with 20 bases in the middle. Germline values: CDR1 MDHEN, CDR2 SYDVKM. For the CDR3, the DNA is TGTGCCAGCAGTCCGATTTTAAACAACCATTTAGATACGCAGTATTTT. The encoded protein is CASSPILNNHLDTQYF.

The CDR3 region has the DNA TGCGCCAGCAGCCCCCCTCTAGCGGACACCGGGGAGCTGTTTTTT. Its translation: CASSPPLADTGELFF. This chain connects TRBV5-1 to TRBJ2-2, with TRBD2 matching 7 bases. Germline CDR1 is SGHRS and CDR2 is YFSETQ. The CDR3 runs to 15 residues. The ends lost 4 bases at V and 3 bases at J; junction bases unmatched: 6.

The rearrangement uses TRBV30 and TRBJ2-3, with a weak D call TRBD2 (6 bases). V gave up 1 base and J gave up 10 bases, with 21 bases separating them. Per the germline V gene, CDR1 is GTSNPN and CDR2 is SVGIG (reference sequence). The length of the CDR3 is 15 residues. The DNA of the CDR3 is TGTGCCTGGAGTGACGCGGGGCTACGGGAGCCGGCGCAGTATTTT. Translated: CAWSDAGLREPAQYF.

Concerning this clone itself: At one boundary the junction diverges from the germline segment, which might be a read error. The V and J genes are TRBV20-1 and TRBJ2-4; weak D call: TRBD1 (5 bases). There are 10 residues in the CDR3. CDR1 is DFQATT, CDR2 SNEGSKA, per germline (reference sequence). The chain's CDR3 is CSAKELGEHF. CDR3 coding DNA: TGCAGTGCTAAGGAGCTAGGGGAACACTTC.

J is TRBJ2-1 and V is TRBV28, with TRBD2 matching 10 bases. Germline V gene lookup returns CDR1 MDHEN and CDR2 SYDVKM. This CDR3 comprises 16 residues. The trim removed 6 bases at V and 7 bases at J, leaving 12 bases unmatched. CDR3 bases: TGTGCCAGCAGGAAAGGGCTAGCGGGAGTACGTAATGAGCAGTTCTTC. It translates to CASRKGLAGVRNEQFF.

This clone has only a few counts. V usage is TRBV19 and J usage is TRBJ1-1; 8 bases fit TRBD1. CDR3 length: 15 amino acids. The V and J ends lost 5 bases and 2 bases, in that order; junction bases with no gene match: 7. Germline V lookup: CDR1 LNHDA, CDR2 SQIVND (reference sequence). Here the CDR3 reads CASSPWTGPNTEAFF. CDR3 nucleotides: TGTGCCAGTAGTCCCTGGACAGGGCCCAACACTGAAGCTTTCTTT. The complete variable domain, with remaining parts taken from reference TRBV19 and TRBJ1-1, reads DGGITQSPKYLFRKEGQNVTLSCEQNLNHDAMYWYRQDPGQGLRLIYYSQIVNDFQKGDIAEGYSVSREKKESFPLTVTSAQKNPTAFYLCASSPWTGPNTEAFFGQGTRLTVV.

The chain employs TRBV28 and TRBJ1-6, with 9 bases that match TRBD1. The CDR3 is 13 amino acids. Germline CDR1 and CDR2: MDHEN and SYDVKM. Trimming removed 5 bases from V and 14 bases from J; junction bases left unmatched: 7. The CDR3 region has the DNA TGTGCCAGCAGTATTAACAGGGGGCGCACCCTCCACTTT. It yields the protein CASSINRGRTLHF. Full variable domain (rest looked up from reference TRBV28 and TRBJ1-6): DVKVTQSSRYLVKRTGEKVFLECVQDMDHENMFWYRQDPGLGLRLIYFSYDVKMKEKGDIPEGYSVSREKKERFSLILESASTNQTSMYLCASSINRGRTLHFGNGTRLTVT.

The rearrangement uses TRBV30 and TRBJ2-1, with TRBD2 matching over 13 bases. The CDR3 consists of 13 residues. V lost 8 bases, J lost 9 bases, and 7 bases stayed unmatched. Looked up from germline, CDR1 is GTSNPN and CDR2 is SVGIG (reference sequence). The CDR3 protein is CATRLAGGGEQFF. For the CDR3, the DNA is TGTGCCACGAGACTAGCGGGAGGTGGTGAGCAGTTCTTC. The full variable domain, rest sourced from reference TRBV30 and TRBJ2-1, is SQTIHQWPATLVQPVGSPLSLECTVEGTSNPNLYWYRQAAGRGLQLLFYSVGIGQISSEVPQNLSASRPQDRQFILSSKKLLLSDSGFYLCATRLAGGGEQFFGPGTRLTVL.

The chain couples TRBV5-1 to TRBJ2-2, with 8 bases matching TRBD2. Per germline, CDR1 SGHRS and CDR2 YFSETQ. The ends lost 3 bases at V and 3 bases at J; junction bases unmatched: 10. The length of the CDR3 is 17 residues. This CDR3 reads CASSWVGTSKDTGELFF. The CDR3 coding sequence is TGCGCCAGCAGCTGGGTGGGGACTAGTAAGGACACCGGGGAGCTGTTTTTT.

The CDR3 DNA reads as TGTGCCAGCAGTTTTCATTTGGCGGGAGTGCTTGGCGAGCAGTACTTC. This translates into CASSFHLAGVLGEQYF. The chain combines TRBV28 with TRBJ2-7; 7 nucleotides line up with TRBD2. Germline-derived CDR1 and CDR2 are MDHEN and SYDVKM. The CDR3 consists of 16 residues. Unmatched junction bases numbered 14, after V lost 3 bases and J lost 6 bases.

The V and J genes are TRBV7-2 and TRBJ2-7; 7 nucleotides line up with TRBD1. The junction had 6 bases not matched to a gene; V was cut back by 8 bases and J by 5 bases. Per the germline V gene, CDR1 is SGHTA and CDR2 is FQGNSA. This CDR3 contains 12 residues. The CDR3 loop reads CASRGDRDEQYF. DNA of the CDR3: TGTGCCAGCCGAGGAGACAGGGACGAGCAGTACTTC.